This TCR beta chain is drawn from a study of radiation and T cells in renal cell carcinoma. The study, taken as a whole, reports: Without pretreatment biopsies, baseline tumor clonotype presence was undetermined. Top tumor clonotypes rose in blood 2 weeks post-radiation, then contracted.

Comments on this clone: The target antigen is unknown.

Produced via immunoSEQ multiplex PCR; TCRdb's table is partial and in-frame only. The table shows roughly 160,000 clones, with about 85% occurring only once. Time point: blood 4 weeks post-SBRT, at nephrectomy. Treatment: 15 Gy SBRT to primary tumor, nephrectomy 4 weeks later. Radiation-treated patients gave blood at baseline, week 2 and week 4. The sequencing here drew on blood, taken from a patient whose treatment included radiotherapy and nephrectomy. The TCR comes from a woman between 45 and 65 years old with renal cell carcinoma.

The CDR3 loop is CASSLGTSGGPRQETQYF. DNA for the CDR3: TGTGCCAGCAGCTTAGGGACTAGCGGGGGCCCGAGACAAGAGACCCAGTACTTC. The chain links TRBV7-2 to TRBJ2-5, with TRBD2 matching over 13 bases. The CDR3 is 18 residues long. J was trimmed by 2 bases and V by 1 base; bases with no gene match: 7. Germline V gene sequence: CDR1 SGHTA, CDR2 FQGNSA.